This is a list of T cell receptor beta chains from one sample in a study of blood T cell repertoires in COVID-19. TCRdb's table, derived via immunoSEQ multiplex PCR, lists solely in-frame clones and lacks some. The table includes 250,000 to 300,000 clones, 80% to 95% detected once. The sample comprised PBMCs or T cells enriched from blood (not recorded which). Receptor source: a woman in her 30s who had recovered from COVID-19. CDR3s include the opening cysteine and the closing phenylalanine or tryptophan. A D gene is named only where the DNA matches it firmly. For some rows the clone size is stated as once, few or many, or as a class when expanded; others skip it.

CDR3 protein | CDR3 DNA | J gene | V gene | clone size | D gene
CASSSRQSTSSYNEQFF | TGTGCCAGTAGTTCTCGACAGTCCACCAGCTCCTACAATGAGCAGTTCTTC | TRBJ2-1 | TRBV19 | NA | NA
CASSLSAGFPEAFF | TGTGCCAGCAGTTTATCGGCGGGGTTTCCTGAAGCTTTCTTT | TRBJ1-1 | TRBV27 | NA | NA
CASSLGRSGYGYTF | TGTGCCAGCAGCTTGGGAAGGTCGGGCTATGGCTACACCTTC | TRBJ1-2 | TRBV5-8 | few | NA
CASSSLRGPYEQYF | TGTGCCAGCAGCTCGTTGAGGGGGCCCTACGAGCAGTACTTC | TRBJ2-7 | TRBV7-6 | few | TRBD1
CASSQQGYYGYTF | TGTGCCAGCAGTCAACAGGGTTACTATGGCTACACCTTC | TRBJ1-2 | TRBV2 | once | NA
CATSDPGQGLNQPQHF | TGTGCCACCAGTGATCCGGGACAGGGCCTCAATCAGCCCCAGCATTTT | TRBJ1-5 | TRBV24-1 | NA | TRBD1
CASSPPPASDTQYF | TGTGCCAGCAGTCCCCCCCCAGCGTCAGATACGCAGTATTTT | TRBJ2-3 | TRBV28 | NA | NA
CASSRDRENEKLFF | TGTGCCAGCAGCCGGGACAGGGAAAATGAAAAACTGTTTTTT | TRBJ1-4 | TRBV7-2 | NA | TRBD1
CASSLVFGGGGYNEQFF | TGTGCCAGCAGCTTAGTCTTTGGGGGAGGAGGGTACAATGAGCAGTTCTTC | TRBJ2-1 | TRBV11-2 | NA | NA
CASSIIVNTGELFF | TGTGCCAGTAGTATTATAGTGAACACCGGGGAGCTGTTTTTT | TRBJ2-2 | TRBV19 | NA | NA
CASAWEPGGRWGYEQYF | TGCGCCTCAGCATGGGAGCCGGGGGGCCGGTGGGGTTACGAGCAGTACTTC | TRBJ2-7 | TRBV5-1 | NA | NA
CASSYSRRGNSGNTIYF | TGTGCCAGCAGTTACTCGCGCAGGGGAAACTCTGGAAACACCATATATTTT | TRBJ1-3 | TRBV6-2/TRBV6-3 | few | NA
CASSLGRGPDEQYF | TGTGCCAGCAGCCTGGGGCGGGGGCCAGACGAGCAGTACTTC | TRBJ2-7 | TRBV2 | once | NA
CASSLGLAVHEETQYF | TGTGCCAGCAGTCTCGGACTAGCGGTCCACGAAGAGACCCAGTACTTC | TRBJ2-5 | TRBV28 | NA | TRBD2
CASSWRTEGELFF | TGTGCCAGCAGTTGGAGGACGGAAGGCGAACTGTTTTTT | TRBJ1-4 | TRBV6-2/TRBV6-3 | NA | NA
CASSPDFYEQYF | TGCGCCAGCAGCCCGGACTTCTACGAGCAGTACTTC | TRBJ2-7 | TRBV4-1 | NA | NA
CASSRGLAGGPPTDTQYF | TGCGCCAGCAGCCGGGGACTAGCGGGAGGGCCCCCCACAGATACGCAGTATTTT | TRBJ2-3 | TRBV5-1 | NA | TRBD2
CASSYGRGTEAFF | TGTGCCAGCAGTTATGGCAGGGGCACTGAAGCTTTCTTT | TRBJ1-1 | TRBV6-5 | NA | NA
CASSVASGANVLTF | TGTGCCAGCAGCGTAGCATCTGGGGCCAACGTCCTGACTTTC | TRBJ2-6 | TRBV9 | NA | NA
CASSYSPGGTEAFF | TGTGCCAGCAGTTACAGTCCGGGGGGCACTGAAGCTTTCTTT | TRBJ1-1 | TRBV6-5 | few | NA
CASSRRTDTTNEKLFF | TGCGCCAGCAGCCGCCGGACAGACACAACTAATGAAAAACTGTTTTTT | TRBJ1-4 | TRBV4-3 | NA | NA
CASSTTNEKLFF | TGTGCCAGCAGCACAACTAATGAAAAACTGTTTTTT | TRBJ1-4 | TRBV28 | NA | NA
CASSLTILDEQFF | TGTGCCAGCAGCTTAACTATCCTCGATGAGCAGTTCTTC | TRBJ2-1 | TRBV7-3 | NA | NA
CASSRGLASYEQYF | TGTGCCAGTAGTAGGGGACTTGCTTCCTACGAGCAGTACTTC | TRBJ2-7 | TRBV19 | NA | NA
CASSLEGDTEAFF | TGTGCCAGCAGTTTAGAGGGAGACACTGAAGCTTTCTTT | TRBJ1-1 | TRBV28 | NA | NA
CASSQDRFGRGSSYEQYF | TGCGCCAGCAGCCAAGATAGGTTCGGGCGGGGGAGCTCCTACGAGCAGTACTTC | TRBJ2-7 | TRBV4-1 | NA | TRBD2
CASSVVAGGGYNEQFF | TGTGCCAGCAGCGTAGTAGCGGGAGGGGGTTACAATGAGCAGTTCTTC | TRBJ2-1 | TRBV9 | NA | TRBD2
CASSFGVGETQYF | TGCGCCAGCAGCTTCGGGGTCGGGGAGACCCAGTACTTC | TRBJ2-5 | TRBV5-1 | NA | NA
CASSFSGTSTDTQYF | TGTGCCAGCAGCTTCTCCGGGACTAGCACAGATACGCAGTATTTT | TRBJ2-3 | TRBV7-9 | NA | NA
CASSPGLADEQYF | TGCGCCAGCAGCCCCGGACTAGCGGACGAGCAGTACTTC | TRBJ2-7 | TRBV4-3 | NA | TRBD2
CASSPLWGPRKEYF | TGTGCCAGCAGCCCACTTTGGGGCCCAAGGAAGGAGTACTTC | TRBJ2-5 | TRBV3-1/TRBV3-2 | NA | NA
CASRSSGAWSYTF | TGTGCCAGCAGATCCTCAGGGGCGTGGAGCTACACCTTC | TRBJ1-2 | TRBV11-2 | NA | NA
CASSQDRTSGNYEQYF | TGCGCCAGCAGCCAAGATAGGACTAGCGGCAACTACGAGCAGTACTTC | TRBJ2-7 | TRBV4-3 | NA | TRBD2
CATSLLAGVGLAYNEQFF | TGTGCCACCAGCCTGCTAGCGGGAGTGGGGTTGGCCTACAATGAGCAGTTCTTC | TRBJ2-1 | TRBV10-3 | NA | TRBD2
CASSDGSGANVLTF | TGTGCCAGCAGTGACGGCTCTGGGGCCAACGTCCTGACTTTC | TRBJ2-6 | TRBV6-1 | NA | NA
CASSQESGINYGYTF | TGCGCCAGCAGCCAAGAGTCAGGAATTAACTATGGCTACACCTTC | TRBJ1-2 | TRBV4-1 | NA | NA
CASSRGQGLSEAFF | TGTGCCAGTAGCCGGGGACAGGGTCTGTCTGAAGCTTTCTTT | TRBJ1-1 | TRBV19 | NA | TRBD1
CASSHRASGRYEQYF | TGTGCCAGCAGCCATAGGGCTAGCGGGAGATACGAGCAGTACTTC | TRBJ2-7 | TRBV3-1/TRBV3-2 | NA | TRBD2
CATSPTGGAKTQYF | TGTGCCACCAGCCCGACAGGGGGCGCGAAGACCCAGTACTTC | TRBJ2-5 | TRBV24-1 | NA | TRBD1
CASNQGVGEQYF | TGTGCCAGCAACCAAGGGGTTGGAGAGCAGTACTTC | TRBJ2-7 | TRBV7-9 | once | NA
CASRESGETQYF | TGTGCCAGCAGGGAAAGCGGAGAGACCCAGTACTTC | TRBJ2-5 | TRBV28 | NA | NA